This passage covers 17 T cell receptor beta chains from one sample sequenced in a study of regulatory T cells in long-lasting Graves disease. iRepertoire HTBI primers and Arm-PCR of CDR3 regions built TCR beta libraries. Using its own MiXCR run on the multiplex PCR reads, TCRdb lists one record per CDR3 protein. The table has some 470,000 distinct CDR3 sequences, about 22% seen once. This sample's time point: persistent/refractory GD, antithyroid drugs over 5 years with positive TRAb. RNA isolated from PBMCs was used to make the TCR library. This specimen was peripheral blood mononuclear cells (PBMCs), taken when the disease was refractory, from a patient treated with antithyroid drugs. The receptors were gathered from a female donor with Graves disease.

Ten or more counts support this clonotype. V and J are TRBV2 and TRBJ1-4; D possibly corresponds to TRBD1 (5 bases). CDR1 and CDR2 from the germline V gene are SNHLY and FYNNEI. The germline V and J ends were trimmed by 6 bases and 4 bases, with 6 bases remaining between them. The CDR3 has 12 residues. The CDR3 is CASRGRNEKLFF. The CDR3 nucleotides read TGTGCCAGCAGGGGACGTAATGAAAAACTGTTTTTT.

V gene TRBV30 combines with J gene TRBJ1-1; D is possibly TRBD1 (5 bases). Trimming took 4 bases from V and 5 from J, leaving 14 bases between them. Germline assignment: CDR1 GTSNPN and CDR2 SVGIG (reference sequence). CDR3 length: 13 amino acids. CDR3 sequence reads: CAWNPVRATEAFF. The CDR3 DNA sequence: TGTGCCTGGAACCCGGTCAGGGCGACTGAAGCTTTCTTT.

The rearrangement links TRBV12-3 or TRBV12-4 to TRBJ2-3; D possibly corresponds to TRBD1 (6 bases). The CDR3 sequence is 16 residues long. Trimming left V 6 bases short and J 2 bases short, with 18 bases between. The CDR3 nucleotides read TGTGCCAGCAGGGGGTACAGGGTTGGGGACACAGATACGCAGTATTTT. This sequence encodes CASRGYRVGDTDTQYF.

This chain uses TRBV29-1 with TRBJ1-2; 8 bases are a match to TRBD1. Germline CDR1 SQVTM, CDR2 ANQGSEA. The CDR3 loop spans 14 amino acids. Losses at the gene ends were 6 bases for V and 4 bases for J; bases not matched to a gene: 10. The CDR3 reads CSVGTAGGSYGYTF. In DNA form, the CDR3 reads TGCAGCGTCGGTACAGCAGGGGGCAGCTATGGCTACACCTTC.

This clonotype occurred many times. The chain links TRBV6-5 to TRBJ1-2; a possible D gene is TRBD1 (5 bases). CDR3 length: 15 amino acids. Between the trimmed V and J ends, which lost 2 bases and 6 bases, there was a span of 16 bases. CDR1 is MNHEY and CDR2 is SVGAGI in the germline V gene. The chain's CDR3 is CASSYTQGGANGYTF. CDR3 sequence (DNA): TGTGCCAGCAGTTACACGCAGGGTGGCGCTAATGGCTACACCTTC.

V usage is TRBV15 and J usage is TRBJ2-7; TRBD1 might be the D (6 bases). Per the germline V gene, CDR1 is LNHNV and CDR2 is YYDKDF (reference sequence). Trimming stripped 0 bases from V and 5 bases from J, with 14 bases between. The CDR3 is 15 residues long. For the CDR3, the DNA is TGTGCCACCAGCAGAGAAGGGACATCGCGCAACGAGCAGTACTTC. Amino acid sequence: CATSREGTSRNEQYF.

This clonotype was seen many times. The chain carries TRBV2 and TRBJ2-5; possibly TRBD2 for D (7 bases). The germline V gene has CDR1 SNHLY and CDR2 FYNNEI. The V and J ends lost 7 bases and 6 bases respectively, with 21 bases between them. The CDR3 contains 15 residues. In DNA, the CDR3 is TGTGCCAGCACTTTCACCGGGGGGCCGGGCCAGACCCAGTACTTC. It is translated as CASTFTGGPGQTQYF.

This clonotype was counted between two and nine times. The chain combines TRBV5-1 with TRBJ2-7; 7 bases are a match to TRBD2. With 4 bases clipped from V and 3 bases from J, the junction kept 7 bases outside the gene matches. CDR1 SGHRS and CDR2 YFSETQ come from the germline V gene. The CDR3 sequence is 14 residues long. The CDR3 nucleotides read TGCGCCAGCAGCCTCGGGGTAGCGGGCTACGAGCAGTACTTC. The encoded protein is CASSLGVAGYEQYF.

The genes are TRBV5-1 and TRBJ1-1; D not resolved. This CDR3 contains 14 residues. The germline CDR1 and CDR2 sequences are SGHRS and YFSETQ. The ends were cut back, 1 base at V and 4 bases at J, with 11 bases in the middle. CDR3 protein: CASSLYGSGTEAFF. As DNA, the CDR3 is TGCGCCAGCAGCTTGTACGGATCGGGCACTGAAGCTTTCTTT.

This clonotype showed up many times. CDR3 nucleotide sequence: TGTGCCAGCAGTTTCGCCGACACGAGGGGGGACTATGGCTACACCTTC. This codes for CASSFADTRGDYGYTF. The rearrangement joins TRBV28 to TRBJ1-2; weak D call: TRBD1 (6 bases). The CDR3 spans 16 residues. Germline CDR1 and CDR2: MDHEN and SYDVKM. V dropped 3 bases and J dropped 3 bases, with 17 bases sitting between them.

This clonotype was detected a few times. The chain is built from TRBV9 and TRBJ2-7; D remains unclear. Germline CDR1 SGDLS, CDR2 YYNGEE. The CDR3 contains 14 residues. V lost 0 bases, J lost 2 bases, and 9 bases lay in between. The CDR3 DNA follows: TGTGCCAGCAGCGTAGCCGCGACCACCTACGAGCAGTACTTC. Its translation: CASSVAATTYEQYF.

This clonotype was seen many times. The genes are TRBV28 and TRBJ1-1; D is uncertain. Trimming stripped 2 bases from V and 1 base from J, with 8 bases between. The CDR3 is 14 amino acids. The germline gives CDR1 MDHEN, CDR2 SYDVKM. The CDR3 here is CASSLEPSNTEAFF. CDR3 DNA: TGTGCCAGCAGTTTAGAACCGTCGAACACTGAAGCTTTCTTT.

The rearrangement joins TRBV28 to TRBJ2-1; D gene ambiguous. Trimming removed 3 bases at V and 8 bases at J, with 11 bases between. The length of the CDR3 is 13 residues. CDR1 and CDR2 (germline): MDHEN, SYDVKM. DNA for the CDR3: TGTGCCAGCAGTTTTGGCAGTGAAGATGAGCAGTTCTTC. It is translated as CASSFGSEDEQFF.

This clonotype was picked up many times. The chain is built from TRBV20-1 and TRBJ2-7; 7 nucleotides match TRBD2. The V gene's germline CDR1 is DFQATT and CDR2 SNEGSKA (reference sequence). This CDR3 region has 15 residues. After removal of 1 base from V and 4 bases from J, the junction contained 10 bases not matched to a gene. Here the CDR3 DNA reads TGCAGTGCTAGAGTGTTGGGAGGGGACTTATACGAGCAGTACTTC. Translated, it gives CSARVLGGDLYEQYF.

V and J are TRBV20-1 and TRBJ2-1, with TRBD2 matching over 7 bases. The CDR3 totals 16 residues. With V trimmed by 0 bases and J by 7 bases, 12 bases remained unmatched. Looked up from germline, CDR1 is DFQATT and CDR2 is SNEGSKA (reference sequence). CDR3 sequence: CSARDLAGGGGNEQFF. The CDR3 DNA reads TGCAGTGCTAGAGATCTTGCCGGCGGGGGAGGAAATGAGCAGTTCTTC.

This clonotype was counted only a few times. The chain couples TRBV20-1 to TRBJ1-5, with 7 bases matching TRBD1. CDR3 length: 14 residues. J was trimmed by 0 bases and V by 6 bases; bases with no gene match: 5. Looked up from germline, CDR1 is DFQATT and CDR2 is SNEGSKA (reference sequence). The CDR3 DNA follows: TGCAGTGCGCCCGACAGGGATAGCAATCAGCCCCAGCATTTT. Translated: CSAPDRDSNQPQHF.

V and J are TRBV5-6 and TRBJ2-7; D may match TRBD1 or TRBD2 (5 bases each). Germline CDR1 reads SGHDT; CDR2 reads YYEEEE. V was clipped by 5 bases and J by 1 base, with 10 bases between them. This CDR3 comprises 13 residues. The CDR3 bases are TGTGCCAGCAGGGTAGGGGAGTCCTACGAGCAGTACTTC. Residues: CASRVGESYEQYF.